This T cell receptor (beta chain) is drawn from a study of shared clonotypes between healthy human individuals. Study-level results: Only blood underwent sampling, and tissue repertoires likely differ. Enrolling few donors narrowed the genetic and exposure-history diversity that was represented.

Genomic DNA per cell subset filled all wells of several immunoSEQ plates. Measured with immunoSEQ multiplex PCR; TCRdb has only the in-frame clones, and not every one. Found here are about 1.1 million clones, approximately 80% of them singletons; the top ten hold approximately 0.52%. For this clone: Its antigen is undetermined.

Trimming shortened V by 7 bases and J by 1 base, and 13 bases separated the two germline ends. CDR1 and CDR2 (germline): MNHEY, SMNVEV (reference sequence). CDR3 size: 14 residues. There were only Caucasian adults among the donors, and all lived in Nashville, Tennessee. This clonotype originated in a young man in good health. Some clones in this sample may be carry-over from other donors' samples. The sample consisted of memory CD4+ T cells from PBMCs. Described subset: CD45RA-negative fraction. This chain links TRBV27 with TRBJ1-1; TRBD1 might be the D (6 bases). The CDR3 DNA follows: TGTGCCAGCAAGAAGCTAGGGGGGAACACTGAAGCTTTCTTT. Protein: CASKKLGGNTEAFF.